Listed below are T cell receptor beta chains from one sample, sequenced in a study of T cell changes during pregnancy in multiple sclerosis. TCRdb's table, derived via immunoSEQ multiplex PCR, lists solely in-frame clones and lacks some. The table records about 88,000 clones, roughly 90% of them present only once. The material sequenced was peripheral blood, taken in the first trimester of pregnancy. Every receptor here comes from a female donor with multiple sclerosis, enrolled in a pregnancy study. Both conserved end residues are part of each CDR3. D genes are given only for firm matches. Clone size is not always given. Where it is, it says once, few, many or a class for expanded clones.

clone_size: once; v_call: TRBV11-1; d_call: TRBD2; j_call: TRBJ2-5; cdr3_aa: CASSPQGLAGGLQETQYF; cdr3_nt: TGTGCCAGCAGCCCACAGGGACTAGCGGGAGGGCTCCAAGAGACCCAGTACTTC
clone_size: -; v_call: TRBV5-1; d_call: TRBD2; j_call: TRBJ2-3; cdr3_aa: CASSRTTSSFTDTQYF; cdr3_nt: TGCGCCAGCAGCAGAACGACTAGCAGCTTCACAGATACGCAGTATTTT
clone_size: -; v_call: TRBV4-1; d_call: TRBD2; j_call: TRBJ2-1; cdr3_aa: CASSLWASGRDEQFF; cdr3_nt: TGCGCCAGCAGCCTATGGGCTAGCGGGAGGGATGAGCAGTTCTTC
clone_size: -; v_call: TRBV10-1; d_call: -; j_call: TRBJ1-2; cdr3_aa: CASSAGNNGYTF; cdr3_nt: TGCGCCAGCAGTGCCGGGAACAATGGCTACACCTTC
clone_size: -; v_call: TRBV2; d_call: TRBD1; j_call: TRBJ2-7; cdr3_aa: CASRDQQGATYEQYF; cdr3_nt: TGTGCCAGCAGAGACCAACAGGGGGCCACCTACGAGCAGTACTTC
clone_size: -; v_call: TRBV12-5; d_call: TRBD1; j_call: TRBJ2-7; cdr3_aa: CASGLVHGTVSYEQYF; cdr3_nt: TGTGCTAGTGGTTTGGTACACGGGACAGTATCCTACGAGCAGTACTTC
clone_size: -; v_call: TRBV28; d_call: -; j_call: TRBJ1-1; cdr3_aa: CASSWLSMRDRTEAFF; cdr3_nt: TGTGCCAGCAGTTGGCTCTCTATGCGGGATCGTACTGAAGCTTTCTTT
clone_size: -; v_call: TRBV12-5; d_call: TRBD1; j_call: TRBJ2-1; cdr3_aa: CASGLVTGATSYNEQFF; cdr3_nt: TGTGCTAGTGGTTTGGTGACAGGGGCTACTTCCTACAATGAGCAGTTCTTC
clone_size: -; v_call: TRBV10-3; d_call: -; j_call: TRBJ2-3; cdr3_aa: CAISDAGNTDTQYF; cdr3_nt: TGTGCCATCAGTGATGCGGGAAACACAGATACGCAGTATTTT
clone_size: -; v_call: TRBV7-2; d_call: -; j_call: TRBJ2-4; cdr3_aa: CASSVRGMAKNIQYF; cdr3_nt: TGTGCCAGCAGCGTCAGGGGAATGGCCAAAAACATTCAGTACTTC
clone_size: -; v_call: TRBV7-6; d_call: TRBD1; j_call: TRBJ1-3; cdr3_aa: CASSLTGVGNTIYF; cdr3_nt: TGTGCCAGCAGCTTAACAGGGGTCGGAAACACCATATATTTT
clone_size: -; v_call: TRBV6-4; d_call: TRBD2; j_call: TRBJ2-7; cdr3_aa: CASSPPGLAGLYEQYF; cdr3_nt: TGTGCCAGCAGCCCACCGGGACTAGCGGGACTTTACGAGCAGTACTTC
clone_size: -; v_call: TRBV7-3; d_call: TRBD1; j_call: TRBJ2-7; cdr3_aa: CASSAWDRGSYEQYF; cdr3_nt: TGTGCCAGCAGCGCCTGGGACAGGGGCTCCTACGAGCAGTACTTC
clone_size: -; v_call: TRBV7-2; d_call: TRBD1; j_call: TRBJ1-1; cdr3_aa: CASSLGQGARGAFF; cdr3_nt: TGTGCCAGCAGCTTAGGACAGGGGGCGCGGGGAGCTTTCTTT
clone_size: -; v_call: TRBV7-8; d_call: -; j_call: TRBJ1-2; cdr3_aa: CASSLGYGGGRNYGYTF; cdr3_nt: TGTGCCAGCAGCTTAGGGTACGGGGGGGGGCGCAACTATGGCTACACCTTC
clone_size: -; v_call: TRBV9; d_call: TRBD1; j_call: TRBJ1-1; cdr3_aa: CASSARTGSEAFF; cdr3_nt: TGTGCCAGCAGCGCCAGGACAGGGTCTGAAGCTTTCTTT
clone_size: -; v_call: TRBV20-1; d_call: -; j_call: TRBJ2-3; cdr3_aa: CSARGGDTQYF; cdr3_nt: TGCAGTGCTAGAGGAGGAGATACGCAGTATTTT
clone_size: -; v_call: TRBV6-5; d_call: -; j_call: TRBJ2-2; cdr3_aa: CASSLAGNTGELFF; cdr3_nt: TGTGCCAGCAGCCTCGCAGGGAACACCGGGGAGCTGTTTTTT
clone_size: -; v_call: TRBV7-9; d_call: TRBD1; j_call: TRBJ2-1; cdr3_aa: CASNLWDSETYNEQFF; cdr3_nt: TGTGCCAGCAACCTCTGGGACAGCGAGACCTACAATGAGCAGTTCTTC
clone_size: -; v_call: TRBV4-1; d_call: TRBD1; j_call: TRBJ2-7; cdr3_aa: CASSHAGQVYYEQYF; cdr3_nt: TGCGCCAGCAGCCATGCGGGACAGGTATACTACGAGCAGTACTTC
clone_size: few; v_call: TRBV4-1; d_call: -; j_call: TRBJ1-2; cdr3_aa: CASSIRQAAGYTF; cdr3_nt: TGCGCCAGCAGCATCCGACAGGCTGCTGGCTACACCTTC
clone_size: few; v_call: TRBV12-5; d_call: TRBD2; j_call: TRBJ2-3; cdr3_aa: CASGLAGSDTQYF; cdr3_nt: TGTGCTAGTGGTCTAGCGGGATCAGATACGCAGTATTTT
clone_size: -; v_call: TRBV19; d_call: TRBD2; j_call: TRBJ2-7; cdr3_aa: CASSPGLAGYEQYF; cdr3_nt: TGTGCCAGTAGTCCGGGACTAGCGGGCTACGAGCAGTACTTC